The T cell receptor beta chain described here comes from a study of vaccination effects on CD4 cells after COVID-19. Study-level results: From healthy vaccinees, only 1 of 255 vaccine-induced clones also reacted to common cold coronaviruses.

The germline V gene encodes CDR1 KGHDR and CDR2 SFDVKD. The V and J ends lost 6 bases and 0 bases respectively, with 4 bases between them. CDR3 size: 12 residues. In the ViraFEST assay, antigen-specific CD4+ clonotypes were identified by expansion after peptide-pool stimulation. Following 10 days of culture, CD4+ T cells were isolated. Previously uninfected by SARS-CoV-2, the vaccine recipients also showed negative nucleocapsid antibodies. Half-medium exchanges with IL-2 medium took place on days 3 and 7. Comments on this clone: The antigen is unknown.

The repertoire was sequenced with immunoSEQ multiplex PCR; TCRdb's copy has only in-frame clones and lacks some. This sample has roughly 65,000 clones, with roughly four fifths found just once. The clonotype was recovered from a human donor who received a COVID-19 vaccine. The source material was CD4+ T cells from PBMCs cultured with HCoV-NL63 spike peptides, sampled before COVID-19 vaccination. The chain joins TRBV24-1 to TRBJ1-2, with D unresolved. CDR3: CATSPSNYGYTF. CDR3 in DNA: TGTGCCACCAGTCCGTCTAACTATGGCTACACCTTC.